A single sample is the source of the 26 T cell receptor beta chains below, sequenced in a study of cytomegalovirus exposure and HLA in healthy donors. The PCR was carried out with 60 Vbeta primers and 13 Jbeta primers. Profiling relied on immunoSEQ multiplex PCR, and the TCRdb table lists in-frame clones only, not all of them. Of fewer than 120,000 clones listed, approximately 78% are singletons. Sequencing was carried out using PBMCs. The origin of the receptors is a woman in her twenties or thirties in good health and CMV-seronegative.

Comment on this clone: Other nucleotide sequences in the sample specify the same CDR3. The J gene is TRBJ2-1, the V gene TRBV27; possible D gene TRBD2, 5 bases. Trimming cost V 6 bases and J 7 bases, with 10 bases left between them. Germline CDR1 reads MNHEY; CDR2 reads SMNVEV (reference sequence). This CDR3 has 12 residues. The CDR3 spells CASSFTGNEQFF. For the CDR3, the DNA is TGTGCCAGCAGCTTTACGGGAAATGAGCAGTTCTTC.

J is TRBJ1-6 and V is TRBV2, with D hard to call. Germline V lookup: CDR1 SNHLY, CDR2 FYNNEI. V lost 0 bases, J lost 9 bases, and 12 bases lay in between. This CDR3 has 15 residues. The CDR3, as DNA: TGTGCCAGCAGTGAAGCGCTGTTTGGCTTTTCACCCCTCCACTTT. Translated, it gives CASSEALFGFSPLHF.

The rearrangement joins TRBV7-9 to TRBJ1-2; 7 bases agree with TRBD1. Germline values: CDR1 SEHNR, CDR2 FQNEAQ (reference sequence). With V trimmed by 3 bases and J by 4 bases, 5 bases remained unmatched. The CDR3 has 14 amino acids. Here the CDR3 reads CASSFKGAGYGYTF. Written as DNA, the CDR3 is TGTGCCAGCAGCTTTAAGGGGGCTGGCTATGGCTACACCTTC.

In regard to this clone: Additional DNA sequences in this sample encode the identical CDR3. The chain has TRBV19 and TRBJ2-7, with 10 bases identical to TRBD1. V was clipped by 1 base and J by 4 bases; unmatched bases: 1. The CDR3 extends over 14 amino acids. Germline CDR1 and CDR2: LNHDA and SQIVND (reference sequence). The CDR3 DNA is TGTGCCAGTAGTATAGGACAGGGGGCTTACGAGCAGTACTTC. Protein product: CASSIGQGAYEQYF.

This chain uses TRBV18 with TRBJ2-5; D not resolved. Germline values: CDR1 KGHSH, CDR2 LQKENI. Trimming took off 4 bases at V and 8 bases at J, with 17 bases between the two ends. The CDR3 length is 14 residues. The CDR3 DNA is TGTGCCAGCTCACTCGATCGGCGGTTTGACACCCAGTACTTC. It yields the protein CASSLDRRFDTQYF. Complete variable domain (other parts from reference TRBV18 and TRBJ2-5): NAGVMQNPRHLVRRRGQEARLRCSPMKGHSHVYWYRQLPEEGLKFMVYLQKENIIDESGMPKERFSAEFPKEGPSILRIQQVVRGDSAAYFCASSLDRRFDTQYFGPGTRLLVL.

The chain links TRBV28 to TRBJ2-7, with TRBD2 identical over 8 bases. V shed 5 bases, J shed 3 bases, and the junction held 15 bases outside the gene matches. The germline V gene has CDR1 MDHEN and CDR2 SYDVKM. The CDR3 runs to 17 residues. CDR3 region: CASSRGGLTSKSYEQYF. The CDR3 region has the DNA TGTGCCAGCAGTCGGGGGGGCCTAACCTCTAAGAGCTACGAGCAGTACTTC. Variable domain in full (rest from reference TRBV28 and TRBJ2-7): DVKVTQSSRYLVKRTGEKVFLECVQDMDHENMFWYRQDPGLGLRLIYFSYDVKMKEKGDIPEGYSVSREKKERFSLILESASTNQTSMYLCASSRGGLTSKSYEQYFGPGTRLTVT.

The genes are TRBV5-4 and TRBJ2-1, with a weak D call TRBD2 (5 bases). CDR1 is SGHNT, CDR2 YYREEE, per germline (reference sequence). V was cut by 7 bases and J by 2 bases, with 13 bases left in between. The CDR3 contains 14 residues. This CDR3 is CASSEATTYNEQFF. The CDR3 DNA reads as TGTGCCAGCTCGGAGGCCACAACCTACAATGAGCAGTTCTTC.

V is TRBV29-1 and J is TRBJ2-3, with 13 bases aligning to TRBD2. The junction had 6 bases not matched to a gene; V was cut back by 5 bases and J by 4 bases. Germline CDR1 reads SQVTM; CDR2 reads ANQGSEA. CDR3 length equals 15 residues. The CDR3 region is CSVPILAGGPDTQYF. The DNA of the CDR3 is TGCAGCGTTCCAATACTAGCGGGGGGGCCAGATACGCAGTATTTT.

The CDR3 bases are TGTGCCAGCAGTGAGAAGCGGATCTCCTACAATGAGCAGTTCTTC. It codes for CASSEKRISYNEQFF. V is TRBV25-1 and J is TRBJ2-1; the D gene is possibly TRBD2 (5 bases). This CDR3 has 15 amino acids. Germline CDR1 reads MGHDK; CDR2 reads SYGVNS. Trimming removed 3 bases at V and 0 bases at J, with 9 bases between.

The gene calls are TRBV2 and TRBJ2-7; TRBD2 matches at 13 bases. The CDR3 totals 14 residues. Trimming at V came to 6 bases and at J to 3 bases, leaving 2 bases not matched to a gene. CDR1 and CDR2 from the germline V gene are SNHLY and FYNNEI. The DNA for the CDR3 is TGTGCCAGCAGCCGGACTAGCGGGGGCTACGAGCAGTACTTC. Translating gives CASSRTSGGYEQYF.

This chain uses TRBV4-3 with TRBJ1-1; D not resolved. The V end was cut by 0 bases, the J end by 0 bases, with 17 bases between. From germline, CDR1 is LGHNA and CDR2 YSLEER. The length of the CDR3 is 18 residues. The CDR3 sequence is CASSQDTAGGLMNTEAFF. CDR3 nucleotides: TGCGCCAGCAGCCAAGATACGGCGGGCGGTCTGATGAACACTGAAGCTTTCTTT.

V and J are TRBV9 and TRBJ2-5; 9 bases are shared with TRBD2. J lost 6 bases, V lost 7 bases, and 10 bases had no gene match. The V gene's germline CDR1 is SGDLS and CDR2 YYNGEE. The CDR3 totals 14 residues. CDR3: CASGGLAGLKTQYF. The CDR3 region has the DNA TGTGCCAGCGGAGGGCTAGCGGGGTTGAAGACCCAGTACTTC.

V and J are TRBV30 and TRBJ2-7; 10 positions match TRBD1. CDR3 length equals 16 residues. Germline lookup yields CDR1 GTSNPN and CDR2 SVGIG (reference sequence). J was trimmed by 2 bases and V by 1 base; bases with no gene match: 8. The CDR3 protein is CAWSEGQGRTTYEQYF. The CDR3 DNA sequence: TGTGCCTGGAGTGAGGGACAGGGGCGAACCACCTACGAGCAGTACTTC.

V usage is TRBV5-1 and J usage is TRBJ2-1, with 8 bases identical to TRBD1. Germline values: CDR1 SGHRS, CDR2 YFSETQ. The junction had 15 bases not matched to a gene; V was cut back by 6 bases and J by 7 bases. The CDR3 runs 16 residues. CDR3 sequence reads: CASTWLRGQGPNEQFF. In nucleotides, the CDR3 is TGCGCCAGCACCTGGCTCAGAGGACAGGGACCGAATGAGCAGTTCTTC.

This clone was found once. This chain links TRBV11-2 with TRBJ1-1; possibly TRBD1 for D (6 bases). The CDR3 is 12 amino acids. Trimming took off 5 bases at V and 7 bases at J, with 11 bases between the two ends. Germline CDR1 is SGHAT and CDR2 is FQNNGV. CDR3 sequence: CASSANRDEAFF. The DNA of the CDR3 is TGTGCCAGCAGCGCGAACAGGGATGAAGCTTTCTTT.

The rearrangement joins TRBV29-1 to TRBJ2-1; perhaps TRBD2 as D (6 bases). The V end lost 6 bases, the J end lost 5 bases, and 11 bases lay between the germline ends. Germline V gene sequence: CDR1 SQVTM, CDR2 ANQGSEA. This CDR3 comprises 12 residues. CDR3 loop: CSVIPGDNEQFF. As DNA, the CDR3 is TGCAGCGTAATACCGGGAGACAATGAGCAGTTCTTC.

The CDR3 reads CATSSLGQGKDTQYF. As DNA, the CDR3 is TGTGCCACCAGCAGCCTCGGACAGGGGAAAGATACGCAGTATTTT. This chain links TRBV15 with TRBJ2-3; 9 bases are a match to TRBD1. CDR3 length: 15 residues. V shed 3 bases and J 5 bases; nucleotides not matched to a gene: 6. Germline loops: CDR1 LNHNV, CDR2 YYDKDF (reference sequence).

The rearrangement joins TRBV30 to TRBJ2-2, with a tentative D call TRBD2 (7 bases). The CDR3 runs 15 residues. CDR1 and CDR2 from the germline V gene are GTSNPN and SVGIG (reference sequence). V lost 8 bases, J lost 4 bases, and 20 bases lay in between. The CDR3 region has the DNA TGTGCCGGGAAGGGGGGGGAAGGGAGCACCGGGGAGCTGTTTTTT. It encodes CAGKGGEGSTGELFF.

V gene TRBV4-1 combines with J gene TRBJ2-7; D remains unclear. The V and J ends lost 0 bases and 9 bases respectively, with 12 bases between them. Looked up from germline, CDR1 is MGHRA and CDR2 is YSYEKL. The CDR3 loop spans 13 amino acids. CDR3 loop: CASSQEPLAGQYF. The CDR3 nucleotides are TGCGCCAGCAGCCAAGAACCCTTGGCAGGGCAGTACTTC.

This clone was seen repeatedly, ten times or more. The rearrangement links TRBV30 to TRBJ2-1, with D unresolved. The CDR3 is 12 amino acids. Per germline, CDR1 GTSNPN and CDR2 SVGIG (reference sequence). V was shortened by 0 bases and J by 9 bases, with 9 bases between the two germline ends. CDR3 coding DNA: TGTGCCTGGAGTGTACGGGTTCGTGAGCAGTTCTTC. As protein: CAWSVRVREQFF.

The chain has TRBV13 and TRBJ2-1, with D perhaps TRBD2 (5 bases). Germline loops: CDR1 PRHDT, CDR2 FYEKMQ (reference sequence). V was shortened by 5 bases and J by 8 bases, with 7 bases between the two germline ends. The CDR3 contains 11 residues. In DNA, the CDR3 is TGTGCCAGCAGCACACTAGATGAGCAGTTCTTC. Translated: CASSTLDEQFF. The complete variable domain, with remaining parts taken from reference TRBV13 and TRBJ2-1, reads AAGVIQSPRHLIKEKRETATLKCYPIPRHDTVYWYQQGPGQDPQFLISFYEKMQSDKGSIPDRFSAQQFSDYHSELNMSSLELGDSALYFCASSTLDEQFFGPGTRLTVL.

This rearrangement joins TRBV27 to TRBJ1-6; tentatively, D is TRBD1 (5 bases). The CDR3 totals 15 residues. The V and J ends lost 5 bases and 5 bases respectively, with 13 bases between them. Germline V lookup: CDR1 MNHEY, CDR2 SMNVEV (reference sequence). The CDR3 loop reads CASSQTTDNNSPLHF. The CDR3, as DNA: TGTGCCAGCAGTCAGACGACAGACAATAATTCACCCCTCCACTTT.

In its sample, this clone was seen once. The chain carries TRBV4-1 and TRBJ2-1, with D tentatively TRBD2 (6 bases). Germline-derived CDR1 and CDR2 are MGHRA and YSYEKL. The V end lost 0 bases, the J end lost 2 bases, and 11 bases lay between the germline ends. CDR3 length: 16 amino acids. For the CDR3, the DNA is TGCGCCAGCAGCCAAGATCTAGGAGGGGCCTACAATGAGCAGTTCTTC. Protein sequence: CASSQDLGGAYNEQFF.

The V gene is TRBV19, the J gene TRBJ1-5, with TRBD1 as a possible D gene (5 bases). This CDR3 has 14 amino acids. The germline V gene encodes CDR1 LNHDA and CDR2 SQIVND (reference sequence). The ends were cut back, 9 bases at V and 3 bases at J, with 15 bases in the middle. The CDR3: CASEAGGFNQPQHF. The CDR3 DNA reads as TGTGCCAGCGAAGCCGGGGGTTTCAATCAGCCCCAGCATTTT.

The chain recombines TRBV29-1 with TRBJ2-7; TRBD1 might be the D (5 bases). The CDR3 totals 12 residues. The germline CDR1 and CDR2 sequences are SQVTM and ANQGSEA. V shed 4 bases and J shed 1 base, with 8 bases lying between them. CDR3 sequence: CSVVQESYEQYF. The CDR3 region has the DNA TGCAGCGTTGTACAGGAATCCTACGAGCAGTACTTC.

V and J are TRBV19 and TRBJ1-1; TRBD1 matches 7 bases. CDR3 length: 14 amino acids. Germline assignment: CDR1 LNHDA and CDR2 SQIVND (reference sequence). V was clipped by 5 bases and J by 1 base; unmatched bases: 4. CDR3 sequence: CASSSQGWNTEAFF. CDR3 nucleotides: TGTGCCAGTAGTTCACAGGGGTGGAACACTGAAGCTTTCTTT.